This is a list of T cell receptor beta chains from one sample in a study of shared clonotypes between healthy human individuals. Clones were read by immunoSEQ multiplex PCR, and TCRdb kept only the in-frame ones, dropping some. This sample carries 1.6 million or so clones, about 98.5% of them seen once, and the ten largest clones take about 0.34%. The sequencing sample was made of naive CD4+ T cells sorted from blood. The receptors here all came from a man under 40 in good health. CDR3s leave out the opening cysteine and the closing phenylalanine or tryptophan.

V,J,CDR3
TRBV7-8,TRBJ1-1,ASSLHRGVNTEAF
TRBV29-1,TRBJ2-1,SVASGIETNYEF
TRBV5-4,TRBJ2-2,ASSIRGGWTGELF
TRBV18,TRBJ2-7,ASSPFSSAIYEQY
TRBV18,TRBJ2-6,ASSPRGDSGANVLT
TRBV5-1,TRBJ2-3,ASSLPMDLTDTQY
TRBV7-3,TRBJ2-1,ASGHGTANSYNEQF
TRBV6-1,TRBJ1-2,ASREQGQGNYGYT
TRBV9,TRBJ2-2,ASAKGNTGELF
TRBV27,TRBJ2-7,ASSLIGRDEQY
TRBV28,TRBJ2-2,ASSFPLFTGELF
TRBV9,TRBJ2-1,ASSPDRDRAYNEQF
TRBV9,TRBJ2-2,ASSVGTSGITGELF
TRBV9,TRBJ2-1,ASSRDNGKF
TRBV6-6,TRBJ2-1,ASRRQVTYNEQF
TRBV29-1,TRBJ2-5,SVSPKVGETQY
TRBV5-8,TRBJ2-7,ASSVSGRASYEQY
TRBV28,TRBJ2-7,ATIGFDYEQY
TRBV7-9,TRBJ1-5,ASSYPDSYQPQH
TRBV10-1,TRBJ2-1,ASSGLAGVRNEQF
TRBV7-9,TRBJ2-3,ASSQQFRGTDTQY
TRBV2,TRBJ2-7,ASSERTSGFSYEQY
TRBV6-5,TRBJ1-1,ASSYSWTGRNTEAF
TRBV5-1,TRBJ2-1,ASSSGGGNEQF
TRBV28,TRBJ2-1,ASSWGERLNNYNEQF
TRBV9,TRBJ2-2,ASSPDRGLGTGELF
TRBV9,TRBJ2-5,ASSGTGQGQTQY
TRBV18,TRBJ2-3,ASSPLPSGSTDTQY
TRBV7-9,TRBJ1-1,ASSLAGSNTEAF
TRBV5-4,TRBJ2-1,ASSLKSHNEQF
TRBV5-6,TRBJ1-3,ASSSSPTDGNTIY
TRBV11-2,TRBJ2-5,ASSLGWGSDETQY
TRBV5-1,TRBJ2-1,ASSSPDRGQNEQF
TRBV18,TRBJ2-3,ASSSRTDTQY
TRBV5-4,TRBJ2-1,ASSLIADEQF
TRBV27,TRBJ2-5,ASRLLPKETQY
TRBV5-6,TRBJ2-7,ASSFPPSQQY
TRBV11-2,TRBJ2-2,ASSLFFNNTGELF
TRBV6-1,TRBJ2-1,ASRRQGSHEQF
TRBV6-1,TRBJ1-5,ASSGPGNVRQPQH
TRBV2,TRBJ2-3,ASSEMGDTQY
TRBV2,TRBJ1-1,ASLSAEAF
TRBV28,TRBJ1-5,ASSFVERVNQPQH
TRBV18,TRBJ1-1,ASSMNTEAF
TRBV15,TRBJ1-4,ATSRGAGRDEKLF
TRBV5-1,TRBJ2-3,ASSLPTEQSTDTQY
TRBV19,TRBJ1-5,ASGQGTGQPQH
TRBV30,TRBJ2-6,AWNPGQAFSGANVLT
TRBV4-2,TRBJ2-3,ASSPGLSTDTQY
TRBV7-2,TRBJ2-7,ASSPTSGSSYEQY
TRBV4-3,TRBJ2-3,ASSHGQLGGTDTQY
TRBV10-3,TRBJ1-3,AISESDSSGNTIY
TRBV28,TRBJ1-1,ASSSREQGAF
TRBV2,TRBJ2-2,ASLSSSLAGELF